The 17 T cell receptor beta chains in this list originate from one sample, sequenced in a study of shared clonotypes between healthy human individuals. The table came from immunoSEQ multiplex PCR; TCRdb's copy has only in-frame clones and leaves some out. The table has 2 million to 2.5 million clones, just under 95% seen once. Sequenced: naive CD4+ T cells from PBMCs. The subset is: CD45RA+ positively selected. The receptors stem from a man aged 18 to 29 in good health. Some clones in this sample may be carry-over from other donors' samples.

The chain employs TRBV5-6 and TRBJ2-7, with TRBD2 identical over 13 bases. CDR1 and CDR2 (germline): SGHDT, YYEEEE. CDR3 length: 14 residues. V gave up 2 bases and J gave up 6 bases; unmatched junction bases: 2. The chain's CDR3 is CASSFGLAGVEQYF. The CDR3, as DNA: TGTGCCAGCAGCTTCGGACTAGCGGGAGTCGAGCAGTACTTC.

The chain uses TRBV10-3 and TRBJ2-7; D not resolved. V dropped 11 bases and J dropped 4 bases, with 9 bases sitting between them. Germline V gene sequence: CDR1 ENHRY, CDR2 SYGVKD. The CDR3 loop spans 10 amino acids. CDR3: CAPPMYEQYF. CDR3 bases: TGTGCCCCCCCCATGTACGAGCAGTACTTC.

The chain is built from TRBV4-1 and TRBJ2-1, with 9 bases matching TRBD2. V lost 0 bases, J lost 9 bases, and 15 bases stayed unmatched. Germline assignment: CDR1 MGHRA and CDR2 YSYEKL. This CDR3 contains 18 residues. Written as DNA, the CDR3 is TGCGCCAGCAGCCAAGATGAGCTTCGGGCTAGCGGGGTGAGTGAGCAGTTCTTC. It yields the protein CASSQDELRASGVSEQFF.

This clone has just a few counts. This chain links TRBV7-6 with TRBJ1-1; 7 nucleotides agree with TRBD1. CDR3 length: 14 amino acids. The germline gives CDR1 SGHVS, CDR2 FNYEAQ. The junction had 6 bases not matched to a gene; V was cut back by 2 bases and J by 6 bases. The CDR3 bases are TGTGCCAGCAGCTTAAGGGGGCGGATACCTGAAGCTTTCTTT. This codes for CASSLRGRIPEAFF.

Notes on this clone: Additional DNA sequences in this sample encode the identical CDR3. This chain uses TRBV18 with TRBJ2-7, with 10 bases aligning to TRBD1. V lost 0 bases and J lost 2; bases outside the gene matches: 1. In germline, CDR1 is KGHSH, CDR2 LQKENI. This CDR3 contains 15 residues. This chain's CDR3 is CASSPPGQGAYEQYF. In DNA, the CDR3 is TGTGCCAGCTCACCACCAGGACAGGGGGCCTACGAGCAGTACTTC.

This clone was seen once. V usage is TRBV4-1 and J usage is TRBJ1-5, with D tentatively TRBD1 (5 bases). The germline CDR1 and CDR2 sequences are MGHRA and YSYEKL. The length of the CDR3 is 16 residues. The germline V and J ends were trimmed by 4 bases and 5 bases, with 18 bases remaining between them. The CDR3 DNA follows: TGCGCCAGCAGCCCAACAGGTTTATCCCCAGATCAGCCCCAGCATTTT. As protein: CASSPTGLSPDQPQHF.

In this sample, this clone turned up once. V and J are TRBV5-4 and TRBJ1-1, with 7 bases matching TRBD1. J was trimmed by 0 bases and V by 4 bases; bases with no gene match: 3. Germline values: CDR1 SGHNT, CDR2 YYREEE (reference sequence). The CDR3 loop spans 14 amino acids. CDR3 sequence reads: CASSAGQMNTEAFF. The CDR3 nucleotides read TGTGCCAGCAGCGCGGGACAGATGAACACTGAAGCTTTCTTT.

This chain connects TRBV7-9 to TRBJ2-1; D is undetermined. The CDR3 extends over 14 amino acids. Per the germline V gene, CDR1 is SEHNR and CDR2 is FQNEAQ (reference sequence). V was cut by 1 base and J by 4 bases, with 8 bases left in between. The CDR3 region has the DNA TGTGCCAGCAGCTTAGGGATAGAATACAATGAGCAGTTCTTC. The encoded protein is CASSLGIEYNEQFF.

The rearrangement links TRBV2 to TRBJ2-1, with D perhaps matching TRBD1 (6 bases). Germline lookup yields CDR1 SNHLY and CDR2 FYNNEI. This CDR3 has 11 amino acids. Trimming shortened V by 6 bases and J by 10 bases, and 10 bases separated the two germline ends. The CDR3 nucleotides are TGTGCCAGCAGAGGGACATCGGAGCAGTTCTTC. Protein sequence: CASRGTSEQFF.

Of note for this clone: This sample also contains other DNA sequences that code for the same CDR3. V gene TRBV14 combines with J gene TRBJ2-7; D is perhaps TRBD1 (6 bases). Trimming took 3 bases from V and 4 from J, leaving 7 bases between them. The CDR3 sequence is 12 residues long. CDR1 is SGHDN, CDR2 FVKESK, per germline. The CDR3 DNA follows: TGTGCCAGCAGCCACGGACAGTACGAGCAGTACTTC. Its protein is CASSHGQYEQYF.

This chain joins TRBV15 and TRBJ1-2, with unresolved D. Germline assignment: CDR1 LNHNV and CDR2 YYDKDF (reference sequence). The CDR3 loop spans 16 amino acids. Deletions cut 2 bases from V and 6 bases from J, with 19 bases between. CDR3 bases: TGTGCCACCAGCAGACCTGACCAGGACTGGGAGGATGGCTACACCTTC. Its protein is CATSRPDQDWEDGYTF.

This rearrangement joins TRBV7-2 to TRBJ2-7, with D possibly being TRBD2 (5 bases). Trimming stripped 0 bases from V and 3 bases from J, with 12 bases between. The CDR3 sequence is 15 residues long. The germline V gene encodes CDR1 SGHTA and CDR2 FQGNSA. The CDR3 sequence is CASSLAITSIYEQYF. The CDR3 DNA reads as TGTGCCAGCAGCTTAGCCATAACTAGTATCTACGAGCAGTACTTC. Combining the CDR3 with reference TRBV7-2 and TRBJ2-7 gives the whole variable domain GAGVSQSPSNKVTEKGKDVELRCDPISGHTALYWYRQSLGQGLEFLIYFQGNSAPDKSGLPSDRFSAERTGGSVSTLTIQRTQQEDSAVYLCASSLAITSIYEQYFGPGTRLTVT.

The chain uses TRBV19 and TRBJ2-6; D may be TRBD1 or TRBD2 (5 bases each). CDR1 and CDR2 from the germline V gene are LNHDA and SQIVND (reference sequence). V was pared by 5 bases and J by 0 bases, with 14 bases between. There are 17 residues in the CDR3. CDR3 region: CASSPEQGRSGANVLTF. CDR3 DNA: TGTGCCAGTAGTCCAGAGCAGGGACGCTCTGGGGCCAACGTCCTGACTTTC.

This chain joins TRBV28 and TRBJ2-5; 9 bases agree with TRBD1. V shed 1 base and J 4 bases; nucleotides not matched to a gene: 22. Looked up from germline, CDR1 is MDHEN and CDR2 is SYDVKM. The CDR3 has 21 residues. The CDR3 nucleotides are TGTGCCAGCAGTTTATTAATTTGGAGGCTGGATAGGGACAGGGCCCGAGAGACCCAGTACTTC. Translated: CASSLLIWRLDRDRARETQYF. Complete variable domain (other parts from reference TRBV28 and TRBJ2-5): DVKVTQSSRYLVKRTGEKVFLECVQDMDHENMFWYRQDPGLGLRLIYFSYDVKMKEKGDIPEGYSVSREKKERFSLILESASTNQTSMYLCASSLLIWRLDRDRARETQYFGPGTRLLVL.

The J gene is TRBJ1-2, the V gene TRBV29-1; 9 nucleotides match TRBD1. The germline V gene encodes CDR1 SQVTM and CDR2 ANQGSEA. The trim removed 7 bases at V and 0 bases at J, leaving 6 bases unmatched. The CDR3 has 14 amino acids. CDR3 bases: TGCAGCGCCTCGGGACAGGGCTCTAACTATGGCTACACCTTC. Encoded protein: CSASGQGSNYGYTF.

The J gene is TRBJ2-7, the V gene TRBV2, with D perhaps matching TRBD2 (5 bases). Germline V CDR1 and CDR2: SNHLY, FYNNEI. There are 14 residues in the CDR3. V was trimmed by 3 bases and J by 0 bases, leaving 9 bases between them. This chain's CDR3 is CASSEISASYEQYF. CDR3 nucleotides: TGTGCCAGCAGTGAGATTAGCGCCTCCTACGAGCAGTACTTC. Using reference TRBV2 and TRBJ2-7 for the parts outside the CDR3, the full variable domain is EPEVTQTPSHQVTQMGQEVILRCVPISNHLYFYWYRQILGQKVEFLVSFYNNEISEKSEIFDDQFSVERPDGSNFTLKIRSTKLEDSAMYFCASSEISASYEQYFGPGTRLTVT.

The chain joins TRBV5-6 to TRBJ2-3; 7 positions agree with TRBD2. Trimming at V came to 3 bases and at J to 1 base, leaving 5 bases not matched to a gene. The CDR3 spans 15 residues. The germline CDR1 and CDR2 sequences are SGHDT and YYEEEE. CDR3 coding DNA: TGTGCCAGCAGCTCCCTGGGGGGGGGCACAGATACGCAGTATTTT. Its translation is CASSSLGGGTDTQYF.